Listed below are T cell receptor beta chains from one sample, sequenced in a study of molecular identifiers for immune sequencing clone quantification. TCRdb redid the calling of the PCR reads with MiXCR, one entry per CDR3 protein. The repertoire holds roughly 630,000 distinct CDR3 sequences, with roughly 23% as singletons. The sample was naive CD8+ T cells from blood, with Jurkat cell RNA spiked in. These receptors all come from a human donor in good health. Some libraries in this study had Jurkat cell RNA spiked in. Each CDR3 is given without its conserved first and last residue.

>TRBJ2-7|TRBV11-2
ASSPGSIYEQY
>TRBJ2-3|TRBV4-1
ASSQTSGGADTQY
>TRBJ2-7|TRBV4-2
ASRPVQGLYEQY
>TRBJ1-4|TRBV7-6
ASSLAPGHNLRETNEKLF
>TRBJ2-1|TRBV13
ASSAGLADHNEQF
>TRBJ1-5|TRBV20-1
SVPARGSNQPQH
>TRBJ2-7|TRBV7-8
ASSLARSYEQY
>TRBJ2-5|TRBV7-3
ASSSSGNGETQY
>TRBJ2-3|TRBV3-1
ASSPPGAGLTSTDTQY
>TRBJ2-5|TRBV4-1
ASSQEGSGGDETQY
>TRBJ2-2|TRBV3-1
ASSQDLGAEAGELF
>TRBJ2-2|TRBV19
ASRTETSGNWNTGELF
>TRBJ2-7|TRBV6-2/TRBV6-3
ASTSKSWEGQSD
>TRBJ1-1|TRBV14
ASSQVRSTEAV
>TRBJ2-3|TRBV28
ASSLPERGPRPSEDTQY
>TRBJ2-3|TRBV5-1
ASSSVGAGGADTQY
>TRBJ1-1|TRBV6-2/TRBV6-3
ASSYDDDSLYWAF
>TRBJ1-1|TRBV6-6
ASSYSPGRVRDTEAF
>TRBJ1-2|TRBV3-1
ASSQDVSYGYT
>TRBJ1-4|TRBV5-3
ARSPGPRRLF
>TRBJ2-7|TRBV4-3
ASSLRTGGAYEQY
>TRBJ2-3|TRBV6-2/TRBV6-3
ASSYDRRTHTQY
>TRBJ1-1|TRBV13
ASSLFRDRATGAF
>TRBJ2-1|TRBV12-3/TRBV12-4
ASSLTPALAGANEQF
>TRBJ2-1|TRBV30
AWRVVSGGEQF
>TRBJ2-5|TRBV4-3
ASSQDYWQTSAQY
>TRBJ2-3|TRBV4-3
ASSQETGVSTDTQY
>TRBJ1-5|TRBV27
ASSLTDSFNQPQH
>TRBJ1-2|TRBV12-3/TRBV12-4
ASSQSGTGSST
>TRBJ1-5|TRBV6-2/TRBV6-3
ASSYSLRGGQPQH
>TRBJ1-2|TRBV6-2/TRBV6-3
ASSARNNRTGRNYGYT
>TRBJ1-5|TRBV6-5
ASSMTGIYSNQPQH
>TRBJ1-2|TRBV6-2/TRBV6-3
ASRPGQSNYGYT
>TRBJ1-1|TRBV27
ASSLSVNTAAF
>TRBJ2-7|TRBV20-1
SAPQGLSYEQY
>TRBJ2-7|TRBV27
ASSFGRYYEQY
>TRBJ2-7|TRBV5-1
ASSLEVPGEQY
>TRBJ2-5|TRBV12-3/TRBV12-4
ASSFVTSGLQETQY
>TRBJ2-1|TRBV4-2
ASSQELGTYLRSYNEQF
>TRBJ1-6|TRBV20-1
SARETGYNSPLH